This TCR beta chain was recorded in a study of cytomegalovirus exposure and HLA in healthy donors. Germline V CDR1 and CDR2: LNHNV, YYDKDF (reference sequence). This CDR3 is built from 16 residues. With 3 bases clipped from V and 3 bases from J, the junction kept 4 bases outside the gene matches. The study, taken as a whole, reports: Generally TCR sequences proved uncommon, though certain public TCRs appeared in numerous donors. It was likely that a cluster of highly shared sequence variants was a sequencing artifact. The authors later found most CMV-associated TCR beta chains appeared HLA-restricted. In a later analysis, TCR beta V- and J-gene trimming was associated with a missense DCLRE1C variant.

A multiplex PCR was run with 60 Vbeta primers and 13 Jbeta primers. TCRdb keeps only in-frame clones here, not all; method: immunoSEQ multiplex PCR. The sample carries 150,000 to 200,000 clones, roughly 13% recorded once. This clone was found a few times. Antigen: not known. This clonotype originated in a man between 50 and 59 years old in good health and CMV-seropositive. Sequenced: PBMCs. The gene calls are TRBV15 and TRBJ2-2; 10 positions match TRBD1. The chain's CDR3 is CATSRGTGAHTGELFF. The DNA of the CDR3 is TGTGCCACCAGCAGGGGGACAGGGGCTCACACCGGGGAGCTGTTTTTT.